The rows below give T cell receptor beta chains drawn from one sample of a study of glioma-infiltrating T cells. TCRdb re-called the multiplex PCR reads through MiXCR, storing one row per CDR3 protein. Found here are 300,000 to 450,000 distinct CDR3 sequences, around 45% of them singletons; the top ten hold more than 10%. The source material was glioma tissue, nonneoplastic brain tissue, or PBMCs (not recorded which). Receptors originate from a human donor with low-grade glioma or glioblastoma, undergoing nonglioma brain surgery, or in good health (not recorded which). Each CDR3 is given with its conserved first and last residue. A D gene is named only where the DNA matches it firmly.

CASSLGGWWQPQHF	TRBV6-1	TRBJ1-5	.
CASSLEGACTF	TRBV28	TRBJ1-2	TRBD1
CATSDFLSSLNTGELFF	TRBV24-1	TRBJ2-2	.
CATSDLGPVSNEQFF	TRBV24-1	TRBJ2-1	.
CATSGGLTRGNNEQYF	TRBV15	TRBJ2-7	.
CASSDGTGEDQPQHF	TRBV5-1	TRBJ1-5	TRBD1
CSARELWRGMVTQYF	TRBV20-1	TRBJ2-5	TRBD2
CASRLADYSYEQYF	TRBV6-2/TRBV6-3	TRBJ2-7	TRBD2
CASGGQDADTQYF	TRBV7-2	TRBJ2-3	.
CASSYGGGTAEAFF	TRBV28	TRBJ1-1	.
CASSYTDNVHYTF	TRBV6-5	TRBJ1-2	.
CAISMGTTNTGELFF	TRBV10-3	TRBJ2-2	.
CASSSAGTSRHNEQFF	TRBV7-9	TRBJ2-1	TRBD2
CASSPGQGLNTEAFF	TRBV27	TRBJ1-1	TRBD1
CSALADNTGELFF	TRBV20-1	TRBJ2-2	.
CASSLQTDTQYF	TRBV5-4	TRBJ2-3	.
CSARDRVAGGNTGELFF	TRBV20-1	TRBJ2-2	TRBD2
CATSDPGTGSEETQYF	TRBV24-1	TRBJ2-5	TRBD1
CASRALAGEGTGELFF	TRBV6-8	TRBJ2-2	TRBD2
CASSYSQGVKLFF	TRBV6-5	TRBJ1-4	TRBD1
CASSSPDGGVYNEQFF	TRBV27	TRBJ2-1	.
CASSQDSALYQPQHF	TRBV4-3	TRBJ1-5	.
CASSLVGGAANEQFF	TRBV7-3	TRBJ2-1	TRBD1
CAIGRIDTQYF	TRBV10-3	TRBJ2-3	.
CASSLPDAYEQYF	TRBV28	TRBJ2-7	.
CASSPRWSAGGYTF	TRBV7-9	TRBJ1-2	.
CASSQSGTGYYEQYF	TRBV4-1	TRBJ2-7	TRBD1
CASSLVPTDTQYF	TRBV7-2	TRBJ2-3	.
CASSQEAGAQYNEQFF	TRBV4-3	TRBJ2-1	.
CASSPSGQDYGYTF	TRBV18	TRBJ1-2	TRBD1
CASGDIYGYTF	TRBV27	TRBJ1-2	.
CASSSWEVSYTEAFF	TRBV7-2	TRBJ1-1	.